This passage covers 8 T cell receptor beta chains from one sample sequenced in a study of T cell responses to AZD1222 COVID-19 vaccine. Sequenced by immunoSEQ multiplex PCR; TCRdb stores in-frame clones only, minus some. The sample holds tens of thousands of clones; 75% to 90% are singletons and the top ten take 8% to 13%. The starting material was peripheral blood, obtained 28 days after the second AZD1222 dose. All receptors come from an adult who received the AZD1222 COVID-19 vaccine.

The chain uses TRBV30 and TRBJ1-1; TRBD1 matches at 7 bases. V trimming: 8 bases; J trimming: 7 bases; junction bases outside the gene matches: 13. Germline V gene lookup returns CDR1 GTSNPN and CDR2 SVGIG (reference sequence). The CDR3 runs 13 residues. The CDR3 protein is CALSVGGGFEAFF. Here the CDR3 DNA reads TGTGCCCTAAGCGTAGGGGGCGGTTTTGAAGCTTTCTTT.

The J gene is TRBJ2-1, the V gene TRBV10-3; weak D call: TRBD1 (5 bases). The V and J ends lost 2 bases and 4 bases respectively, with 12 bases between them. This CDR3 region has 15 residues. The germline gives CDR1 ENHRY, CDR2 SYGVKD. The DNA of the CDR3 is TGTGCCATCAGTGAGCCGATACGACAGTACAATGAGCAGTTCTTC. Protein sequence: CAISEPIRQYNEQFF.

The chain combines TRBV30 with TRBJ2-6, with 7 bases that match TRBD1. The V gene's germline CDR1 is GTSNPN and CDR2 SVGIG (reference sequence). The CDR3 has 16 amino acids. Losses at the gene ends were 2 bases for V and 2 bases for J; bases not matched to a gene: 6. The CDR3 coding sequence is TGTGCCTGGAGTTTCCACAGGGGCGCTGGGGCCAACGTCCTGACTTTC. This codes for CAWSFHRGAGANVLTF.

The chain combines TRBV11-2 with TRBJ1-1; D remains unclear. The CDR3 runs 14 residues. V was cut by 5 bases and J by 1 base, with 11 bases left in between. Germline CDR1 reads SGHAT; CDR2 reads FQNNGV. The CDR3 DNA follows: TGTGCCAGCAGCCAACAAATCCAGAACACTGAAGCTTTCTTT. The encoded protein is CASSQQIQNTEAFF.

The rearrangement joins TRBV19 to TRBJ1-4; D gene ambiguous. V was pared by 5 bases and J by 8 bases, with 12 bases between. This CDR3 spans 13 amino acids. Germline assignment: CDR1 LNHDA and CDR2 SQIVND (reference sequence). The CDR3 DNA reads TGTGCCAGTAGTTGGCGGCTAGGCGAAAAACTGTTTTTT. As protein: CASSWRLGEKLFF.

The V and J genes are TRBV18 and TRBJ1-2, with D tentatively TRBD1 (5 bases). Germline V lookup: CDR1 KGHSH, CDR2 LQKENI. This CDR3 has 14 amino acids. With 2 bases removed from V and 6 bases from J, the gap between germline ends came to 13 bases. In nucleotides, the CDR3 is TGTGCCAGCTCACCATCGGGCAGGGCTGATGGCTACACCTTC. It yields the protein CASSPSGRADGYTF.

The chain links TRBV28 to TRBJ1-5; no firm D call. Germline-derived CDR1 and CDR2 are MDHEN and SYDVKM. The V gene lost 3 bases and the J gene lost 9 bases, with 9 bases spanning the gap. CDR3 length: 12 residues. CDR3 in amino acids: CASSFPQRPQHF. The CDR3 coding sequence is TGTGCCAGCAGTTTCCCACAGAGGCCCCAGCATTTT.

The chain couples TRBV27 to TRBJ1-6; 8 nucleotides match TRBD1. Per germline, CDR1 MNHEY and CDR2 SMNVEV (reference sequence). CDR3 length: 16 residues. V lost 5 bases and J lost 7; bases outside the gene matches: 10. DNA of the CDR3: TGTGCCAGCAGTATCGGACAGGGAACGCCGAATTCACCCCTCCACTTT. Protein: CASSIGQGTPNSPLHF.